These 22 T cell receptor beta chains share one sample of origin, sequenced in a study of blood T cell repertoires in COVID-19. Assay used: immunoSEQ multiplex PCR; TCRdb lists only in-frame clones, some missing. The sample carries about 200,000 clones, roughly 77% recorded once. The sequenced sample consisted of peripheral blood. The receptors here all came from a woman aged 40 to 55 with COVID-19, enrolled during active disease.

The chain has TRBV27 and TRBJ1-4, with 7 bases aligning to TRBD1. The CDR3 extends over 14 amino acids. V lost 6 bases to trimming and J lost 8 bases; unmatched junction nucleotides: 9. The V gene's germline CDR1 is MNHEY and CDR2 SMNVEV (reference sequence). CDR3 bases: TGTGCCAGCAGGCTCGGGACAGTCAGCGAAAAACTGTTTTTT. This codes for CASRLGTVSEKLFF. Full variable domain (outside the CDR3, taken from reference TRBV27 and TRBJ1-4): EAQVTQNPRYLITVTGKKLTVTCSQNMNHEYMSWYRQDPGLGLRQIYYSMNVEVTDKGDVPEGYKVSRKEKRNFPLILESPSPNQTSLYFCASRLGTVSEKLFFGSGTQLSVL.

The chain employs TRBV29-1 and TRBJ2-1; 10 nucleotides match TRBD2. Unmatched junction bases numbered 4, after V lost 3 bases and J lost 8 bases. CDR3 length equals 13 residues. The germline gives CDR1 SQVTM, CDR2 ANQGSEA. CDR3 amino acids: CSVDSGGEHEQFF. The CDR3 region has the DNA TGCAGCGTTGACAGCGGGGGGGAGCATGAGCAGTTCTTC.

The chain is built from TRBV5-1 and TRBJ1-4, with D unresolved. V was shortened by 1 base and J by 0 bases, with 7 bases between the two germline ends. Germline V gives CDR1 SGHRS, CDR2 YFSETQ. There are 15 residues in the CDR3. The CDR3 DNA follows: TGCGCCAGCAGCTTGCTACCCTCAACTAATGAAAAACTGTTTTTT. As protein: CASSLLPSTNEKLFF.

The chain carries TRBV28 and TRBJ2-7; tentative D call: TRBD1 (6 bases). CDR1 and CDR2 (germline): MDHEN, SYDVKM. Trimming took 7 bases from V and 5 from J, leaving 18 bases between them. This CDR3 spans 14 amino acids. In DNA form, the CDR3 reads TGTGCCAGCACCCATGACAGATCAGGGGACGAGCAGTACTTC. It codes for CASTHDRSGDEQYF. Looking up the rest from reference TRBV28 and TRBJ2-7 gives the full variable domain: DVKVTQSSRYLVKRTGEKVFLECVQDMDHENMFWYRQDPGLGLRLIYFSYDVKMKEKGDIPEGYSVSREKKERFSLILESASTNQTSMYLCASTHDRSGDEQYFGPGTRLTVT.

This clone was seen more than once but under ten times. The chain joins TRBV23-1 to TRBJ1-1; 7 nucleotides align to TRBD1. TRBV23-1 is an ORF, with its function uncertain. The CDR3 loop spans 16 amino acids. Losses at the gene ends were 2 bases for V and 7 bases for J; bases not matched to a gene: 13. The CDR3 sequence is CASSQAPGQTEGEAFF. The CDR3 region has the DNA TGCGCCAGCAGTCAAGCACCGGGACAGACGGAGGGTGAAGCTTTCTTT.

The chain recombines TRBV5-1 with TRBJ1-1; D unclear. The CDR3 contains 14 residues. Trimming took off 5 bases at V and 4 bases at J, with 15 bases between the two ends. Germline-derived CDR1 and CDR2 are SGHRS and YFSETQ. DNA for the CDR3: TGCGCCAGCAGTAAACTCGAGTCCGGCACTGAAGCTTTCTTT. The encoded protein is CASSKLESGTEAFF.

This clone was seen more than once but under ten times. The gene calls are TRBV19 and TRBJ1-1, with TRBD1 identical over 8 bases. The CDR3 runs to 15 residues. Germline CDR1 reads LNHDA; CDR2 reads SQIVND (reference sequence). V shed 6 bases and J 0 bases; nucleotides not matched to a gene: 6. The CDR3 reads CASRRQGLMNTEAFF. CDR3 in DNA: TGTGCCAGTAGGCGACAGGGGCTGATGAACACTGAAGCTTTCTTT.

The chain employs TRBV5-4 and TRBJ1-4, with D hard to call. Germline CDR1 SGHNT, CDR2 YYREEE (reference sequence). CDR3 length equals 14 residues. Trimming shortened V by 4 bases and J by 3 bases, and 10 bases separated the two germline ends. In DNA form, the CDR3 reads TGTGCCAGCAGCCCACACCCATCTAATGAAAAACTGTTTTTT. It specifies CASSPHPSNEKLFF.

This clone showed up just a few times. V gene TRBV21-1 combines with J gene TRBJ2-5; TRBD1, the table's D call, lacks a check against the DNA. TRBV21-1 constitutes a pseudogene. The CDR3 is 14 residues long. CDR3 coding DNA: TGTGCCAGCAGCAAAAACAGGGTAGAAGAGACCCAGTACTTC. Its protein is CASSKNRVEETQYF.

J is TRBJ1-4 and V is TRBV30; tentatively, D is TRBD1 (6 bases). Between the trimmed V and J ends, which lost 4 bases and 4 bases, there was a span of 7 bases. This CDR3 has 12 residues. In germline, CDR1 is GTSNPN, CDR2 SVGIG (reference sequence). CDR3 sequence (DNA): TGTGCCTGGACAGGGGATAATGAAAAACTGTTTTTT. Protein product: CAWTGDNEKLFF.

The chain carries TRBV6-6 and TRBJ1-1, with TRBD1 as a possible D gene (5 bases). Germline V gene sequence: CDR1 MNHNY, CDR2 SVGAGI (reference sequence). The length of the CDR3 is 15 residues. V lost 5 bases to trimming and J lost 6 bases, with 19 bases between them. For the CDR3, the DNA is TGTGCCAGCAGTCGGGTTACAGGAATAACCCCTGAAGCTTTCTTT. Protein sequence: CASSRVTGITPEAFF.

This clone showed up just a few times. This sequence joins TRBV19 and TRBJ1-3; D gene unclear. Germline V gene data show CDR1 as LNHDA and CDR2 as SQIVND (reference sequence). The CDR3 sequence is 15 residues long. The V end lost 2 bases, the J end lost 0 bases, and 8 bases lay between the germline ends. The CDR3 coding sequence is TGTGCCAGTAGTATAATCGTCTACTCTGGAAACACCATATATTTT. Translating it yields CASSIIVYSGNTIYF.

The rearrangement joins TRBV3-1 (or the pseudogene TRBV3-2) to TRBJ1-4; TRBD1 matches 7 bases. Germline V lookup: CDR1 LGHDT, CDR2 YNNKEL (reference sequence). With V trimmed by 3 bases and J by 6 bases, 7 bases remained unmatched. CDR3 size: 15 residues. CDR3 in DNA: TGTGCCAGCAGCCAGGCGGGACAGCCCCATGAAAAACTGTTTTTT. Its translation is CASSQAGQPHEKLFF.

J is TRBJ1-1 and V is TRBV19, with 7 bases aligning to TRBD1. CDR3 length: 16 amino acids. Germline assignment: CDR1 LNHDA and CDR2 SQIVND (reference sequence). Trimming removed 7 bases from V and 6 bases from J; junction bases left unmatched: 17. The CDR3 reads CASNSPGQGVRSEAFF. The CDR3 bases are TGTGCCAGTAATTCCCCAGGCCAGGGGGTTAGGTCTGAAGCTTTCTTT.

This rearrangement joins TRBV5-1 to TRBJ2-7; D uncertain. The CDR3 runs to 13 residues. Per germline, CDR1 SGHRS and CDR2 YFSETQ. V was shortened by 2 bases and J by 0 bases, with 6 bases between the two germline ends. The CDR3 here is CASSFRSSYEQYF. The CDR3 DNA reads TGCGCCAGCAGCTTTAGGAGCTCCTACGAGCAGTACTTC.

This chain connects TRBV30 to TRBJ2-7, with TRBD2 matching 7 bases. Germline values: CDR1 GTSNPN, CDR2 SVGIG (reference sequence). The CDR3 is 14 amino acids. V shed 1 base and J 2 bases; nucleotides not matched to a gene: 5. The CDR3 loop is CAWSGGGITYEQYF. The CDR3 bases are TGTGCCTGGAGTGGGGGGGGGATTACCTACGAGCAGTACTTC.

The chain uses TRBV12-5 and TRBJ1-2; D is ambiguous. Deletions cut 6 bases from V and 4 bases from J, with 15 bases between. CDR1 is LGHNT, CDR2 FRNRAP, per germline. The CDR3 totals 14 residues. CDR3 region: CASGTRTGVYGYTF. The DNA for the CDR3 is TGTGCTAGTGGGACTCGGACGGGAGTCTATGGCTACACCTTC.

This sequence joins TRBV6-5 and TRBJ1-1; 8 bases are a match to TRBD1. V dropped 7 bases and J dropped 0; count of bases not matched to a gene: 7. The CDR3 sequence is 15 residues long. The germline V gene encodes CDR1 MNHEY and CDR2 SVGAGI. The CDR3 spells CASKTGEGMNTEAFF. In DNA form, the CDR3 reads TGTGCCAGCAAGACAGGGGAGGGGATGAACACTGAAGCTTTCTTT.

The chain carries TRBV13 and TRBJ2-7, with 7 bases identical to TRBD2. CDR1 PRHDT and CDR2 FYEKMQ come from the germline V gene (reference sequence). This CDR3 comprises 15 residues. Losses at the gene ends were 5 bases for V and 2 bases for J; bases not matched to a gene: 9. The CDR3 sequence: CASSNSAGNPYEQYF. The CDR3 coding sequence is TGTGCCAGCAGCAACTCAGCGGGGAACCCCTACGAGCAGTACTTC.

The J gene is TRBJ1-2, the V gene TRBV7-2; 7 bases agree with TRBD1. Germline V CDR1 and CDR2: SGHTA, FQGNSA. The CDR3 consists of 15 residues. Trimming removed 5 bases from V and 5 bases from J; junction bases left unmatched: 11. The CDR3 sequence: CASSRPDRDAYGYTF. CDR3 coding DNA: TGTGCCAGCAGCCGTCCCGACAGGGACGCATATGGCTACACCTTC.

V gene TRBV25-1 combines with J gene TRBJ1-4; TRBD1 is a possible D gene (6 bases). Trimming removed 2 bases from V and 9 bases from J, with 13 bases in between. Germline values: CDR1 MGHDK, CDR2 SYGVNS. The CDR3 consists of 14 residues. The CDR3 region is CASSEASTGQKLFF. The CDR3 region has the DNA TGTGCCAGCAGTGAAGCATCGACAGGCCAAAAACTGTTTTTT. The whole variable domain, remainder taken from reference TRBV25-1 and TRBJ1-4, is EADIYQTPRYLVIGTGKKITLECSQTMGHDKMYWYQQDPGMELHLIHYSYGVNSTEKGDLSSESTVSRIRTEHFPLTLESARPSHTSQYLCASSEASTGQKLFFGSGTQLSVL.

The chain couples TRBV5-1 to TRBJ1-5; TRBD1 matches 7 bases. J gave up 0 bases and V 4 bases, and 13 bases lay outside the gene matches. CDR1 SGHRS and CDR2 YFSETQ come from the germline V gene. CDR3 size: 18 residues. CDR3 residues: CASSPGDSWGNSNQPQHF. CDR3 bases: TGCGCCAGCAGCCCGGGGGACAGCTGGGGAAATAGCAATCAGCCCCAGCATTTT.